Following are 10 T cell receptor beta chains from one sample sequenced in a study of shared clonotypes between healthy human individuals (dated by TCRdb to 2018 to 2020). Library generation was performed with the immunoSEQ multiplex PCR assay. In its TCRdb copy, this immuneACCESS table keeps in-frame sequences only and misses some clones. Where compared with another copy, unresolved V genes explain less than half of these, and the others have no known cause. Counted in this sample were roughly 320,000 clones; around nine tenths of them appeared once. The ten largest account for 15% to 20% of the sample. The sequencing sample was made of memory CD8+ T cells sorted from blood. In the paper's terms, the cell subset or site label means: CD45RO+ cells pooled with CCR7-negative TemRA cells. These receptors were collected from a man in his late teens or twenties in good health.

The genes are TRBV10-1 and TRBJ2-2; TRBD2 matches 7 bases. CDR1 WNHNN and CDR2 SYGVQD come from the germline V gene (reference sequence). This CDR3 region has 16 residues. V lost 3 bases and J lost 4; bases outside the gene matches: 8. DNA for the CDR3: TGCGCCAGCAGTGAAGGAGCTAGCGGAGCCACCGGGGAGCTGTTTTTT. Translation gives CASSEGASGATGELFF.

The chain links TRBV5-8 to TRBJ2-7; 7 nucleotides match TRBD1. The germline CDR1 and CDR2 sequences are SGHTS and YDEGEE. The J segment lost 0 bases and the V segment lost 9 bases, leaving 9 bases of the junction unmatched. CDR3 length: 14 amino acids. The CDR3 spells CANNEQGSSYEQYF. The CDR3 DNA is TGTGCCAACAATGAACAGGGGAGCTCCTACGAGCAGTACTTC.

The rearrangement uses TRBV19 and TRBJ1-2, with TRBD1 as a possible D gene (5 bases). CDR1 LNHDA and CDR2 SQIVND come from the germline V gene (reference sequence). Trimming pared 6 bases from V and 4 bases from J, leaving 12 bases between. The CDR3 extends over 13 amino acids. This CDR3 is CASRHQGAYGYTF. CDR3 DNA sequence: TGTGCCAGTAGACATCAGGGAGCCTATGGCTACACCTTC.

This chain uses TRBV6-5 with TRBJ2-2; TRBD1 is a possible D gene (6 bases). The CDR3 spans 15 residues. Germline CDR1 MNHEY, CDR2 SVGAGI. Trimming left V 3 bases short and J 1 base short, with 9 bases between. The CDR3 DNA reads TGTGCCAGCAGTTATCGAGGGGGGAACACCGGGGAGCTGTTTTTT. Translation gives CASSYRGGNTGELFF.

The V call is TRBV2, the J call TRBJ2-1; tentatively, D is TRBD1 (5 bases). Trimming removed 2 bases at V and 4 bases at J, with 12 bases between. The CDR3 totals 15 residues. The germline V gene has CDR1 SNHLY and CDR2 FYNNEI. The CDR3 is CASSERGLPYNEQFF. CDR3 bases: TGTGCCAGCAGTGAAAGGGGCTTACCTTACAATGAGCAGTTCTTC.

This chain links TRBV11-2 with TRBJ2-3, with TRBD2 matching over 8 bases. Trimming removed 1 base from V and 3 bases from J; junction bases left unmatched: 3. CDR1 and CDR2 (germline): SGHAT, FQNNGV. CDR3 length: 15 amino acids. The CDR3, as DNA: TGTGCCAGCAGCTTAGCTGGGACTAGGACAGATACGCAGTATTTT. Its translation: CASSLAGTRTDTQYF.

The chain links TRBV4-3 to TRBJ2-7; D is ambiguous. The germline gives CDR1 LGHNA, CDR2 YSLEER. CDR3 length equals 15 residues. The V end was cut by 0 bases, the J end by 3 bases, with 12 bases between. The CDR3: CASSQEYSEYYEQYF. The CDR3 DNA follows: TGCGCCAGCAGCCAAGAGTACAGCGAGTACTACGAGCAGTACTTC.

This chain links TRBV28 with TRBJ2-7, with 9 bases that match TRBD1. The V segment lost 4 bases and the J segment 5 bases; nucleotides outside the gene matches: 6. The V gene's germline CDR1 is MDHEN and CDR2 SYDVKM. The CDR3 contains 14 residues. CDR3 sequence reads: CASSCRDREHEQYF. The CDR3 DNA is TGTGCCAGCAGTTGCCGGGACAGGGAGCACGAGCAGTACTTC.

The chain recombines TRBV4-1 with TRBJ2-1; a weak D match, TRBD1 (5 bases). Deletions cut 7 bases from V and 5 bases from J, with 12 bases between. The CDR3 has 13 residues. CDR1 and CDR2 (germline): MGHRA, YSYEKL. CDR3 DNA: TGCGCCAGCATGGGGCAGGGCAACAATGAGCAGTTCTTC. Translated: CASMGQGNNEQFF.

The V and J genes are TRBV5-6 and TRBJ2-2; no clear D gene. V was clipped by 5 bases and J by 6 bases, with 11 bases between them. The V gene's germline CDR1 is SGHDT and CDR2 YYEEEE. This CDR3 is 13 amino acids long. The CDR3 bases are TGTGCCAGCAGATTAAAAGGGTCCGGGGAGCTGTTTTTT. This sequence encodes CASRLKGSGELFF. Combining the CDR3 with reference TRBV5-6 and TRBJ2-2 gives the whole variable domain DAGVTQSPTHLIKTRGQQVTLRCSPKSGHDTVSWYQQALGQGPQFIFQYYEEEERQRGNFPDRFSGHQFPNYSSELNVNALLLGDSALYLCASRLKGSGELFFGEGSRLTVL.